This T cell receptor (beta chain) was sequenced for a study of blood T cell repertoires in COVID-19. Overall study context: From T cells, B-cell-depleted T cells, or PBMCs came the material, which was cDNA or gDNA.

Trimming cost V 0 bases and J 4 bases, with 7 bases left between them. This CDR3 contains 13 residues. CDR1 is SGDLS, CDR2 YYNGEE, per germline. In the authors' methods: Estimation of nucleated cell counts relied on the amplification of reference gene primers. Assay: immunoSEQ multiplex PCR; the TCRdb copy retains only in-frame clones and omits some. V, J and clone size derive from that table, while D and trimming were established from the DNA sequence. This sample has fewer than 650,000 clones, with 85% to 90% found just once. The Seattle site enrolled patients during active infection and followed them longitudinally.

This clonotype was sampled from a woman in her forties or fifties with COVID-19, enrolled during active disease. This chain uses TRBV9 with TRBJ1-1; a weak D match, TRBD1 (5 bases). The source material was peripheral blood. CDR3 nucleotides: TGTGCCAGCAGCGTAGGCAGGGCCACTGAAGCTTTCTTT. Encoded protein: CASSVGRATEAFF.